Presented here are 8 T cell receptor beta chains from one specimen sequenced in a study of cytomegalovirus exposure and HLA in healthy donors (dated by TCRdb to about 2017). The library came from the immunoSEQ multiplex PCR assay. A mixture of 60 forward primers for TCR Vbeta segments and 13 reverse primers for TCR Jbeta segments was used in the multiplex PCR. TCRdb mirrors the immuneACCESS table, restricted to in-frame sequences. Some clones are absent from its copies; in checked studies, under half trace to an unresolved V gene, and the reason for the others is unknown. Within this sample are 100,000 to 150,000 clones, with 80% to 90% of them counted one time only. Jointly, the top ten make up 1.5% to 2% of the sample. The material sequenced was PBMCs. The source is a man in his forties in good health and CMV-seronegative.

This rearrangement joins TRBV30 to TRBJ2-7; no clear D. Germline loops: CDR1 GTSNPN, CDR2 SVGIG (reference sequence). With 3 bases removed from V and 5 bases from J, the gap between germline ends came to 8 bases. CDR3 length: 11 residues. CDR3 residues: CAWRLGDEQYF. For the CDR3, the DNA is TGTGCCTGGAGGCTGGGCGACGAGCAGTACTTC.

The gene calls are TRBV6-6 and TRBJ2-1, with 7 bases fitting TRBD2. The CDR3 is 14 amino acids. V trimming: 6 bases; J trimming: 9 bases; junction bases outside the gene matches: 11. Germline CDR1 MNHNY, CDR2 SVGAGI (reference sequence). This chain's CDR3 is CASRRTRVAGEQFF. CDR3 sequence (DNA): TGTGCCAGCAGACGGACTAGGGTTGCTGGTGAGCAGTTCTTC.

The chain combines TRBV25-1 with TRBJ2-7; D may be TRBD1 (6 bases). CDR3 length: 12 residues. V was pared by 4 bases and J by 12 bases, with 16 bases between. Germline V gene data show CDR1 as MGHDK and CDR2 as SYGVNS. CDR3 bases: TGTGCCAGCAGTGGTCCGGGACAATCGAGGTACTTC. Translation: CASSGPGQSRYF.

In this sample, this clone turned up a few times. The chain recombines TRBV5-4 with TRBJ2-7; possibly TRBD1 for D (5 bases). The germline gives CDR1 SGHNT, CDR2 YYREEE (reference sequence). The ends were cut back, 4 bases at V and 6 bases at J, with 20 bases in the middle. The CDR3 runs to 15 residues. CDR3 DNA sequence: TGTGCCAGCAGCCCCACCGGGCCCACCACAGGCGAGCAGTACTTC. Translated, it gives CASSPTGPTTGEQYF.

This chain connects TRBV2 to TRBJ1-2; 9 positions match TRBD1. Trimming cost V 2 bases and J 5 bases; bases outside gene matches: 6. The CDR3 consists of 15 residues. Germline V gene sequence: CDR1 SNHLY, CDR2 FYNNEI. In DNA form, the CDR3 reads TGTGCCAGCAGTGAAACAGGGGGCGGTTTATATGGCTACACCTTC. Its translation is CASSETGGGLYGYTF.

The chain employs TRBV5-4 and TRBJ2-5; D might be TRBD1 (5 bases). Germline CDR1 reads SGHNT; CDR2 reads YYREEE (reference sequence). V gave up 4 bases and J gave up 4 bases, with 11 bases separating them. The CDR3 consists of 13 residues. DNA of the CDR3: TGTGCCAGCAGCGAGGACATGCGAGAGACCCAGTACTTC. Its translation: CASSEDMRETQYF.

This sequence joins TRBV7-9 and TRBJ1-2; D perhaps matches TRBD1 (6 bases). Germline CDR1 SEHNR, CDR2 FQNEAQ (reference sequence). The length of the CDR3 is 16 residues. Trimming cost V 5 bases and J 5 bases, with 21 bases left between them. The CDR3 DNA follows: TGTGCCAGCAGCCTTTTACGGGGGCCGGGGGGATATGGCTACACCTTC. The encoded protein is CASSLLRGPGGYGYTF.

The rearrangement joins TRBV29-1 to TRBJ2-1; 9 bases are a match to TRBD1. CDR3 length: 13 residues. Losses at the gene ends were 0 bases for V and 8 bases for J; bases not matched to a gene: 2. The germline CDR1 and CDR2 sequences are SQVTM and ANQGSEA. The CDR3 region is CSVEEQGADEQFF. CDR3 DNA sequence: TGCAGCGTTGAAGAACAGGGGGCCGATGAGCAGTTCTTC.